This T cell receptor beta chain comes out of a study of CD8 T cells in ankylosing spondylitis. Findings and caveats of the study: Among TCR beta sequences, a motif of several highly homologous variants appeared characteristic of ankylosing spondylitis blood. Disease-linked clones were reportedly significantly enriched in matched ankylosing spondylitis synovial fluid.

CDR1 SGHRS and CDR2 YFSETQ come from the germline V gene. The germline V and J ends were trimmed by 4 bases and 2 bases, with 15 bases remaining between them. This CDR3 spans 15 amino acids. TCRdb ran MiXCR on the 5' RACE reads and lists one entry per CDR3 protein. Here the sample spans around 440,000 distinct CDR3 sequences, 15% to 20% being singletons. On this clonotype itself: Its antigen is as yet unknown.

The source of this sequence is a male donor with ankylosing spondylitis. Sequencing was done on a sample of blood, either unsorted or a sorted T cell fraction (not recorded which). The rearrangement uses TRBV5-1 and TRBJ1-1; D not resolved. The DNA of the CDR3 is TGCGCCAGCAGCAGACGGACGGGCTCCAACACTGAAGCTTTCTTT. Amino acid sequence: CASSRRTGSNTEAFF.